The present TCR beta chain was sequenced within a study of T cells in Graves' hyperthyroidism and ophthalmopathy. Amplified regions were TCR beta CDR3 sequences from RNA transcripts. HTBI primers were used for first-round RT-PCR of the TCR CDR3. TCRdb re-derived calls from the multiplex PCR reads in MiXCR, one entry per CDR3 protein. The sample lists 540,000 or so distinct CDR3 sequences; 35% to 55% were seen once. This clonotype appeared many times. Germline V gene data show CDR1 as MNHEY and CDR2 as SVGAGI. V shed 0 bases and J 7 bases; nucleotides not matched to a gene: 12. The CDR3 runs to 19 residues.

The sequenced sample consisted of peripheral blood or thyroid tissue (not recorded which). The TCR was taken from an adult woman with Graves' disease, either hyperthyroidism or ophthalmopathy (not recorded which). The chain carries TRBV6-5 and TRBJ2-2; TRBD2 aligns across 12 bases. The chain's CDR3 is CASSYSRLAGVRAYGELFF. The DNA for the CDR3 is TGTGCCAGCAGTTACTCTCGACTAGCGGGAGTTCGGGCATACGGGGAGCTGTTTTTT.